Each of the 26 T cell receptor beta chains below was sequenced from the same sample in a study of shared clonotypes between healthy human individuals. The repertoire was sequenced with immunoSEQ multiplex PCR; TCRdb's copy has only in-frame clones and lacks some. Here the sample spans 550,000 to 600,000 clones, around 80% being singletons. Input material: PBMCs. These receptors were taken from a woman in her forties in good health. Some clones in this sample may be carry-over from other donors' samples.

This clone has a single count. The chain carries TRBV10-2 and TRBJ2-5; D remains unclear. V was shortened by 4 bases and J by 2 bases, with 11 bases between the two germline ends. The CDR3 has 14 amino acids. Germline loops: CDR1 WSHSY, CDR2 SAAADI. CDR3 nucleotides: TGCGCCAGCAGTGCTAACAGCATTCAAGAGACCCAGTACTTC. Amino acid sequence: CASSANSIQETQYF.

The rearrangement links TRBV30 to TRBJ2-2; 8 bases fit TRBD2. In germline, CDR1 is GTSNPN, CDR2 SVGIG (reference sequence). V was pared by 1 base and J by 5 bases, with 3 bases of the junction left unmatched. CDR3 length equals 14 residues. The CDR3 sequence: CAWSGSGRTGELFF. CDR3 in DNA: TGTGCCTGGAGTGGAAGCGGGAGAACCGGGGAGCTGTTTTTT.

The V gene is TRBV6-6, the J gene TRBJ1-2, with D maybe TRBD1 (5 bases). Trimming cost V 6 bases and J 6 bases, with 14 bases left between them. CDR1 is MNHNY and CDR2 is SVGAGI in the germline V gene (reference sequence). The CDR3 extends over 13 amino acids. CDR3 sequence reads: CASSSGLRDGYTF. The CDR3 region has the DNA TGTGCCAGCAGCTCCGGCCTCAGGGATGGCTACACCTTC.

The CDR3 coding sequence is TGTGCCATCAGTGAAGGGAGCATACAAGAGACCCAGTACTTC. Translated, it gives CAISEGSIQETQYF. The V gene is TRBV10-3, the J gene TRBJ2-5; D might be TRBD2 (5 bases). CDR3 size: 14 residues. Germline assignment: CDR1 ENHRY and CDR2 SYGVKD. Between the trimmed V and J ends, which lost 3 bases and 2 bases, there was a span of 10 bases.

This CDR3 reads CASSLTSGSEDTQYF. CDR3 DNA sequence: TGTGCCAGCAGCCTAACTAGCGGGAGTGAAGATACGCAGTATTTT. This chain connects TRBV7-8 to TRBJ2-3; 11 bases are shared with TRBD2. V lost 5 bases, J lost 5 bases, and 6 bases stayed unmatched. This CDR3 contains 15 residues. Germline V CDR1 and CDR2: SGHVS, FQNEAQ.

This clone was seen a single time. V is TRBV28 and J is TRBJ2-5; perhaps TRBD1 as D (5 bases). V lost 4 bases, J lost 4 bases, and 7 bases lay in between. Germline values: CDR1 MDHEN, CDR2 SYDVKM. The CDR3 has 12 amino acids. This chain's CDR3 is CASSSQGETQYF. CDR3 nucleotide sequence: TGTGCCAGCAGTTCTCAGGGAGAGACCCAGTACTTC.

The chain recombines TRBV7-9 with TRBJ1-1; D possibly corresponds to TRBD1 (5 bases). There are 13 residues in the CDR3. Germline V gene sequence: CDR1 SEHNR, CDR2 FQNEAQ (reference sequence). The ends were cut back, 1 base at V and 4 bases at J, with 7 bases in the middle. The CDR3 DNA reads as TGTGCCAGCAGCTTAGGCGACAGCACTGAAGCTTTCTTT. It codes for CASSLGDSTEAFF. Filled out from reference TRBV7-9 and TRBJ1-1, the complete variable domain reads DTGVSQNPRHKITKRGQNVTFRCDPISEHNRLYWYRQTLGQGPEFLTYFQNEAQLEKSRLLSDRFSAERPKGSFSTLEIQRTEQGDSAMYLCASSLGDSTEAFFGQGTRLTVV.

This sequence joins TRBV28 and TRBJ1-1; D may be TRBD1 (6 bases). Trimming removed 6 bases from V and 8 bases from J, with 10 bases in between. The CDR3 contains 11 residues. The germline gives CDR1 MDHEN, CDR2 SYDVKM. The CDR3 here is CASSPRGEAFF. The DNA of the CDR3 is TGTGCCAGCAGCCCGAGGGGGGAAGCTTTCTTT.

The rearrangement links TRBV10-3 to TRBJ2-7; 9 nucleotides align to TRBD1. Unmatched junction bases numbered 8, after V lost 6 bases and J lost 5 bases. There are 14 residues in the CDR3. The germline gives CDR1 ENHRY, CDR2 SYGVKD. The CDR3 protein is CAIRGDREFDEQYF. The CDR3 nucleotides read TGTGCCATCAGGGGGGACAGGGAATTCGACGAGCAGTACTTC.

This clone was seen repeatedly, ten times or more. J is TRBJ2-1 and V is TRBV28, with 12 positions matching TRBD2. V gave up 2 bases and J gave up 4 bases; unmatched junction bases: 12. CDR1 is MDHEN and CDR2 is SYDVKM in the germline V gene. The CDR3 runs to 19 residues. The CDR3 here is CASSLGLAGTQRRYNEQFF. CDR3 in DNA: TGTGCCAGCAGTTTAGGACTAGCGGGAACCCAACGTAGATACAATGAGCAGTTCTTC.

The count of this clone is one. The CDR3 nucleotides read TGTGCCAGTAGTCCCGTCGGGGATCCCAATGGGAACACTGAAGCTTTCTTT. This sequence encodes CASSPVGDPNGNTEAFF. The chain recombines TRBV19 with TRBJ1-1, with D uncertain. V dropped 5 bases and J dropped 1 base, with 20 bases sitting between them. Per germline, CDR1 LNHDA and CDR2 SQIVND (reference sequence). This CDR3 comprises 17 residues.

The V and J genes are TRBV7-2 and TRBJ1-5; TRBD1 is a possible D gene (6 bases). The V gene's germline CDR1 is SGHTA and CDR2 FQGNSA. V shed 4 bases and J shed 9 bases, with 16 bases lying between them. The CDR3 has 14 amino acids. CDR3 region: CASSSDRLYPPQHF. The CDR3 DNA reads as TGTGCCAGCAGCTCAGACAGGTTGTATCCGCCCCAGCATTTT.

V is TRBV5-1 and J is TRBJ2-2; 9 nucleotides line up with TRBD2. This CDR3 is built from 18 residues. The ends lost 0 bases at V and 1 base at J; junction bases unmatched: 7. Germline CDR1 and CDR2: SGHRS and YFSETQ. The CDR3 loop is CASSLDPWTSENTGELFF. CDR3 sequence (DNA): TGCGCCAGCAGCTTGGACCCATGGACTAGCGAGAACACCGGGGAGCTGTTTTTT.

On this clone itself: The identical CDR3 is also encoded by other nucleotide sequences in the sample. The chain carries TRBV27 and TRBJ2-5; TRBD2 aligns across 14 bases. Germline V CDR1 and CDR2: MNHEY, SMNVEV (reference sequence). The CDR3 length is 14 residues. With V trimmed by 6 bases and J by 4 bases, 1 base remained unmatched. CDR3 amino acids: CASRGLAGGETQYF. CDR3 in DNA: TGTGCCAGCAGAGGACTAGCGGGAGGAGAGACCCAGTACTTC.

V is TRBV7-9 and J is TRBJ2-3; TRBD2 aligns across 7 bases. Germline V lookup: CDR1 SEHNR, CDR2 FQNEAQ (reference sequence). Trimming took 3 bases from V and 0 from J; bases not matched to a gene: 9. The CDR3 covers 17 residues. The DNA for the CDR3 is TGTGCCAGCAGCTTCCATGGGAGCGGGAAAAGCACAGATACGCAGTATTTT. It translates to CASSFHGSGKSTDTQYF. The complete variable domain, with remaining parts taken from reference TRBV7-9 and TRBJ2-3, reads DTGVSQNPRHKITKRGQNVTFRCDPISEHNRLYWYRQTLGQGPEFLTYFQNEAQLEKSRLLSDRFSAERPKGSFSTLEIQRTEQGDSAMYLCASSFHGSGKSTDTQYFGPGTRLTVL.

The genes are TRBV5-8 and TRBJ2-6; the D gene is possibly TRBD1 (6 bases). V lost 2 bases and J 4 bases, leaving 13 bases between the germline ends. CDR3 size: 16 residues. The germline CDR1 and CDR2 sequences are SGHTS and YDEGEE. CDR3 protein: CASSFHQGSGANVLTF. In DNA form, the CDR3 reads TGTGCCAGCAGCTTCCATCAGGGGTCCGGGGCCAACGTCCTGACTTTC.

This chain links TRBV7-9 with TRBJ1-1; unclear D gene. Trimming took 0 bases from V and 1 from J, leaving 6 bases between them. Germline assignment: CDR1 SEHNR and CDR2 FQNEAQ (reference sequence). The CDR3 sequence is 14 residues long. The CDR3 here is CASSLAWGNTEAFF. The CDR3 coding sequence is TGTGCCAGCAGCTTAGCGTGGGGGAACACTGAAGCTTTCTTT.

The CDR3 region is CASSPGTGSAFMNTEAFF. Written as DNA, the CDR3 is TGTGCCAGTAGTCCCGGGACAGGGTCCGCCTTCATGAACACTGAAGCTTTCTTT. The rearrangement uses TRBV19 and TRBJ1-1; 9 bases line up with TRBD1. This CDR3 spans 18 amino acids. V trimming: 5 bases; J trimming: 0 bases; junction bases outside the gene matches: 13. Per the germline V gene, CDR1 is LNHDA and CDR2 is SQIVND (reference sequence).

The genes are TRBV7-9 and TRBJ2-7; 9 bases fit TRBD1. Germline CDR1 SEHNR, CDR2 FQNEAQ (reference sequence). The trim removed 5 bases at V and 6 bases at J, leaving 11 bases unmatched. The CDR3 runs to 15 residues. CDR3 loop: CASSPRTGARTEQYF. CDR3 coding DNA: TGTGCCAGCAGCCCCCGGACAGGGGCTAGGACCGAGCAGTACTTC.

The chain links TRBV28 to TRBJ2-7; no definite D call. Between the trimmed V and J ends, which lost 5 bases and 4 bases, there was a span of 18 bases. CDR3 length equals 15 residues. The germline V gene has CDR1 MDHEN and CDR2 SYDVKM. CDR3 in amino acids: CASSPPPALGYEQYF. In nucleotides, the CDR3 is TGTGCCAGCAGTCCCCCCCCGGCGCTAGGGTACGAGCAGTACTTC.

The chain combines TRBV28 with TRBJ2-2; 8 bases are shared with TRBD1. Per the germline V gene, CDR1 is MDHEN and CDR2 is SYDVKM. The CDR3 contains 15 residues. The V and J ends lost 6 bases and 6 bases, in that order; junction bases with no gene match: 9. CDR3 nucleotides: TGTGCCAGCAGGGGGGGACAGGCGGGCGCCGGGGAGCTGTTTTTT. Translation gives CASRGGQAGAGELFF.

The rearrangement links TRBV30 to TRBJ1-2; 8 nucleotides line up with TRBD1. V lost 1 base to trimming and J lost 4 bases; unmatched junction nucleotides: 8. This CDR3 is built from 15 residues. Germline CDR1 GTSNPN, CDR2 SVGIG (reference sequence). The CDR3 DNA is TGTGCCTGGAGTGACCCAGGGGGCTCTAGCTATGGCTACACCTTC. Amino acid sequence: CAWSDPGGSSYGYTF.

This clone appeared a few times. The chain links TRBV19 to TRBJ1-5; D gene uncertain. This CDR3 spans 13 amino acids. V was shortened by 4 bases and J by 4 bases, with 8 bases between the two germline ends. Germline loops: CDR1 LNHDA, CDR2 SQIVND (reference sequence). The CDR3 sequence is CASSTEGNQPQHF. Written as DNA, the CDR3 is TGTGCCAGTAGTACCGAGGGTAATCAGCCCCAGCATTTT.

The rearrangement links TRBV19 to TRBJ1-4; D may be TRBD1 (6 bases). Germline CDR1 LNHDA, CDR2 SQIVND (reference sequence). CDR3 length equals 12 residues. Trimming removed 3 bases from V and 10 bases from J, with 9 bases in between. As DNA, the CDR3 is TGTGCCAGTAGTATCGAGGGGGGAAAACTGTTTTTT. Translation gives CASSIEGGKLFF.

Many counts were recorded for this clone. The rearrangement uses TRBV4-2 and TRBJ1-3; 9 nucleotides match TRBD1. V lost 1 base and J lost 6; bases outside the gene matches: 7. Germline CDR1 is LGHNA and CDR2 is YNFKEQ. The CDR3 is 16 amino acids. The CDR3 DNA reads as TGTGCCAGCAGCCAAGTGAGGGACAGGGTGAAAAACACCATATATTTT. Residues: CASSQVRDRVKNTIYF.

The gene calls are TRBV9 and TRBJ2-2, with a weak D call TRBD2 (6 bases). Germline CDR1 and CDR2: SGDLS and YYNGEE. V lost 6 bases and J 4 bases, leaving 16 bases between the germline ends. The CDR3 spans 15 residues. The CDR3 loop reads CASTPWGEATGELFF. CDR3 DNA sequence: TGTGCCAGCACCCCATGGGGGGAGGCCACCGGGGAGCTGTTTTTT.